This T cell receptor beta chain was sequenced in a study of patients and donors after allogeneic stem cell transplantation. The V end was cut by 3 bases, the J end by 7 bases, with 18 bases between. Germline loops: CDR1 SGHTA, CDR2 FQGNSA. This CDR3 spans 15 amino acids. TCRdb processed the RT-PCR reads anew with MiXCR; each CDR3 protein has one entry. The data hold 150,000 to 200,000 distinct CDR3 sequences, with about 40% observed a single time. This clonotype was observed a few times. This chain uses TRBV7-2 with TRBJ1-2, with D perhaps matching TRBD1 (6 bases). Material: blood, either unsorted or a sorted T cell fraction (not recorded which). The TCR sequence derives from a human donor who was either an allogeneic HSCT recipient or a stem cell or donor lymphocyte infusion donor (not recorded which). It is not recorded whose cells these are; they may come from a transplant donor. In nucleotides, the CDR3 is TGTGCCAGCAGCTTCTCTTCAGATACAGGGACTGGCTACACCTTC. As protein: CASSFSSDTGTGYTF.